This T cell receptor beta chain appears in the sequencing data of a study of blood T cell repertoires in COVID-19. Measured with immunoSEQ multiplex PCR; TCRdb has only the in-frame clones, and not every one. The table lists about 100,000 clones, approximately 90% of them singletons. CDR1 SGHRS and CDR2 YFSETQ come from the germline V gene. CDR3 size: 11 residues. V was pared by 5 bases and J by 6 bases, with 8 bases between. This chain links TRBV5-1 with TRBJ1-1; D is unclear. The sequencing input was peripheral blood. This TCR came from a man over 45 with active COVID-19. CDR3 in amino acids: CASRGVAEAFF. In nucleotides, the CDR3 is TGCGCCAGCAGGGGAGTCGCTGAAGCTTTCTTT. Supplemented by reference TRBV5-1 and TRBJ1-1, the full variable domain reads KAGVTQTPRYLIKTRGQQVTLSCSPISGHRSVSWYQQTPGQGLQFLFEYFSETQRNKGNFPGRFSGRQFSNSRSEMNVSTLELGDSALYLCASRGVAEAFFGQGTRLTVV.